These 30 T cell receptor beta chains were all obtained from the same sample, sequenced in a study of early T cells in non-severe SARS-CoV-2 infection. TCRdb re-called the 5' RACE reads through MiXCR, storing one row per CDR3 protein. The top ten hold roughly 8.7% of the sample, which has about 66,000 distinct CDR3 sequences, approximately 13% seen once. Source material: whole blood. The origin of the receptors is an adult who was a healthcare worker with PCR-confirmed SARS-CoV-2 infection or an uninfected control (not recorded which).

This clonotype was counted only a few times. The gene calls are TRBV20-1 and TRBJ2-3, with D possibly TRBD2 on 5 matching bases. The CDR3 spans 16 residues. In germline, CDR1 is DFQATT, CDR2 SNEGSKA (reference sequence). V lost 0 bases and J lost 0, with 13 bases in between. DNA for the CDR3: TGCAGTGCTAGAGATCGGACTCCCATTAGCACAGATACGCAGTATTTT. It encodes CSARDRTPISTDTQYF.

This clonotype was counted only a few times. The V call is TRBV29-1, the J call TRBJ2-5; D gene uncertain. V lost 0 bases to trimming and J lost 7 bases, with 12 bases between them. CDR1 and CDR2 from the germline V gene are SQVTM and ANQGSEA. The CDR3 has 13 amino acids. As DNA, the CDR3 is TGCAGCGTTGAAGAGCAAGGCTGGGGGACCCAGTACTTC. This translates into CSVEEQGWGTQYF. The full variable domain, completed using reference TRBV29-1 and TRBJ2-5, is SAVISQKPSRDICQRGTSLTIQCQVDSQVTMMFWYRQQPGQSLTLIATANQGSEATYESGFVIDKFPISRPNLTFSTLTVSNMSPEDSSIYLCSVEEQGWGTQYFGPGTRLLVL.

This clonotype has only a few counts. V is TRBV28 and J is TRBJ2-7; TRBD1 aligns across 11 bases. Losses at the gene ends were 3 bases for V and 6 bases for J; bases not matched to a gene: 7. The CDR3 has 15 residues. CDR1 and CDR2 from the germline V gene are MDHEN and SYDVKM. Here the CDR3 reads CASSLLGQGASEQYF. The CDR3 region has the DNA TGTGCCAGCAGTTTGTTAGGACAGGGGGCGAGCGAGCAGTACTTC.

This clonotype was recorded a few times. CDR3 residues: CASSTGLAGVSGANVLTF. In DNA form, the CDR3 reads TGTGCCAGCAGCACGGGACTAGCGGGAGTTTCTGGGGCCAACGTCCTGACTTTC. The V gene is TRBV5-4, the J gene TRBJ2-6, with TRBD2 identical over 14 bases. CDR3 length: 18 residues. Losses at the gene ends were 4 bases for V and 1 base for J; bases not matched to a gene: 4. The germline gives CDR1 SGHNT, CDR2 YYREEE (reference sequence).

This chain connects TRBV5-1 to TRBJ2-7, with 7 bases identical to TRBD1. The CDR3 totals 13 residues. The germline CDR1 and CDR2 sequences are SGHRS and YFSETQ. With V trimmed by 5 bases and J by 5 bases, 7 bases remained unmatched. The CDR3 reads CASSRGQYNEQYF. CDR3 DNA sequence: TGCGCCAGCAGTCGGGGACAGTACAACGAGCAGTACTTC.

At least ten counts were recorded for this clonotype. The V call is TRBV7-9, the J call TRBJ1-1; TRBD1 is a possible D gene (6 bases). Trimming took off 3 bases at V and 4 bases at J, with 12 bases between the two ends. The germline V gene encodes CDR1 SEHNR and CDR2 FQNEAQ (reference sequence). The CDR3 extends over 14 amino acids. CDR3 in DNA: TGTGCCAGCAGCTTGGACAGCCCCGGCACTGAAGCTTTCTTT. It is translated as CASSLDSPGTEAFF.

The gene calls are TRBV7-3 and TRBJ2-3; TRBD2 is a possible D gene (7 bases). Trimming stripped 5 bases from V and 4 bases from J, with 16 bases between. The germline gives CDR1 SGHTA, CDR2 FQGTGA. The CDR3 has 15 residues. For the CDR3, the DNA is TGTGCCAGCAGCCGCTTGGGGGGGCGATCAGATACGCAGTATTTT. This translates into CASSRLGGRSDTQYF.

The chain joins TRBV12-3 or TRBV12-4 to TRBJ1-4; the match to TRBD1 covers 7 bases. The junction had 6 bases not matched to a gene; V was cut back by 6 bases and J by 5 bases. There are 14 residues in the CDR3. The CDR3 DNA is TGTGCCAGCAGACGAGGGGGCACGAATGAAAAACTGTTTTTT. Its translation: CASRRGGTNEKLFF.

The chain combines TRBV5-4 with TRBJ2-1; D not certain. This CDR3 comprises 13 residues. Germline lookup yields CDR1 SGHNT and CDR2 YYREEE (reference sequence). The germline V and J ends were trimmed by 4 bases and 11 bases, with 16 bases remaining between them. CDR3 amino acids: CASSLPVGNQQFF. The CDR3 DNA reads TGTGCCAGCAGCCTACCAGTTGGGAATCAGCAGTTCTTC.

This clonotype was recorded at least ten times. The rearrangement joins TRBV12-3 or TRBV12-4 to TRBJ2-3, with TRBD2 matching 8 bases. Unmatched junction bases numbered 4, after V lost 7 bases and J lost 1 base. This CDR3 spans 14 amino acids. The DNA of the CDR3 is TGTGCCAGCAACCAAGCGGGAGGCACAGATACGCAGTATTTT. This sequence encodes CASNQAGGTDTQYF.

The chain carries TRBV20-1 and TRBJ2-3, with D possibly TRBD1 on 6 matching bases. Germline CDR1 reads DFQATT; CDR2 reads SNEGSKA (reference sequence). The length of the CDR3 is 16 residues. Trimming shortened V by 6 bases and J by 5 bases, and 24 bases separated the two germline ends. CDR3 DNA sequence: TGCAGTGCCAACAATCTGGACAGTGCGAAGAAAGATACGCAGTATTTT. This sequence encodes CSANNLDSAKKDTQYF.

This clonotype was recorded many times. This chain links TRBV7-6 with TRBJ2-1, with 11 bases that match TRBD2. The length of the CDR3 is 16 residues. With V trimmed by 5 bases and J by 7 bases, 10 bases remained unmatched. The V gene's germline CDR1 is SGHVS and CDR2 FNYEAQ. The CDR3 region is CASSDRGLAEVNEQFF. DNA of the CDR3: TGTGCCAGCAGCGATCGGGGACTAGCGGAAGTTAATGAGCAGTTCTTC.

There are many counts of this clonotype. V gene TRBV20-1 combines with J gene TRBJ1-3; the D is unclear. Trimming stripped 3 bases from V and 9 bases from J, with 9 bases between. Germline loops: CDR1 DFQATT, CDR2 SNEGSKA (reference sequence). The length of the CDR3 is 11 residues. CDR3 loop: CSASEPTTIYF. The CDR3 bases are TGCAGTGCTAGTGAGCCGACCACCATATATTTT.

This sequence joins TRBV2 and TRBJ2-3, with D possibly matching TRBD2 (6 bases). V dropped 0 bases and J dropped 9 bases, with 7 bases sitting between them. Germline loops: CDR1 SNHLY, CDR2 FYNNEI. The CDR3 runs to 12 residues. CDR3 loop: CASSEAAGTQYF. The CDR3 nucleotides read TGTGCCAGCAGTGAAGCTGCGGGGACGCAGTATTTT.

For the CDR3, the DNA is TGCGCCAGCAGCTTGGAATCCACAGCACAAGAGACCCAGTACTTC. Protein product: CASSLESTAQETQYF. V usage is TRBV5-1 and J usage is TRBJ2-5, with D hard to call. The CDR3 covers 15 residues. CDR1 is SGHRS and CDR2 is YFSETQ in the germline V gene. V was trimmed by 0 bases and J by 2 bases, leaving 11 bases between them.

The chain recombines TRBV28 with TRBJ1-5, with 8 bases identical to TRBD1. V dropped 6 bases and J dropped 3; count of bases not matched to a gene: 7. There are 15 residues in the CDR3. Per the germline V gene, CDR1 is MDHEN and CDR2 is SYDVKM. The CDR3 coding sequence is TGTGCCAGCAGACCAGGGGGCACAGTCAATCAGCCCCAGCATTTT. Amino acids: CASRPGGTVNQPQHF.

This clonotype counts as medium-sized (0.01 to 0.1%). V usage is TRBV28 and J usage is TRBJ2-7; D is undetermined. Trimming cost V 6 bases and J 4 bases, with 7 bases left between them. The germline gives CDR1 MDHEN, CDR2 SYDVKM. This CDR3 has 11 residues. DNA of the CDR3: TGTGCCAGCAGCCAAAGGTACGAGCAGTACTTC. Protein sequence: CASSQRYEQYF.

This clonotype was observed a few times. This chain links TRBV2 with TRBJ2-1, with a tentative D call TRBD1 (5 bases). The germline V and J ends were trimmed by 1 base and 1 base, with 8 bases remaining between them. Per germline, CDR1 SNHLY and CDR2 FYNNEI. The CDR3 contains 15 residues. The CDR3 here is CASSEGQPSYNEQFF. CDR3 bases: TGTGCCAGCAGTGAAGGACAGCCATCCTACAATGAGCAGTTCTTC.

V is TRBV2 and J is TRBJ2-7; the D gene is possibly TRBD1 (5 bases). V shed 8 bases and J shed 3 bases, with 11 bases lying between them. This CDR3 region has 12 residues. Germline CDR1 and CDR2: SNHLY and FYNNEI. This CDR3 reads CASEDRVYEQYF. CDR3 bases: TGTGCCAGCGAAGACAGAGTCTACGAGCAGTACTTC.

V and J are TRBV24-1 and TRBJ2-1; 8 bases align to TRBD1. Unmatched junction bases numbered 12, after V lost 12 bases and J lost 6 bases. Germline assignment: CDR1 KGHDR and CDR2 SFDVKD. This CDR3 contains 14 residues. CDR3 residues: CASSQGGVLNEQFF. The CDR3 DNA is TGTGCCTCCTCACAGGGGGGAGTCCTCAATGAGCAGTTCTTC.

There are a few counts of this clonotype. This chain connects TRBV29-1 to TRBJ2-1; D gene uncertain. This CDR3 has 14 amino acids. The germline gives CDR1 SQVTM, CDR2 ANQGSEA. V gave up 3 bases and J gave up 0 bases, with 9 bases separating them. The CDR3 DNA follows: TGCAGCGTTGACAGCCTGAGCTCCTACAATGAGCAGTTCTTC. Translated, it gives CSVDSLSSYNEQFF.

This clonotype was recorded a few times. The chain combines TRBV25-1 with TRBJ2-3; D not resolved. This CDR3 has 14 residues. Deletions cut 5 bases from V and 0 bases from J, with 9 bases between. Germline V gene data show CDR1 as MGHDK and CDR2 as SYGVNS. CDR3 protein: CASSYTSSTDTQYF. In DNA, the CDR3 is TGTGCCAGCAGTTACACTTCTAGCACAGATACGCAGTATTTT.

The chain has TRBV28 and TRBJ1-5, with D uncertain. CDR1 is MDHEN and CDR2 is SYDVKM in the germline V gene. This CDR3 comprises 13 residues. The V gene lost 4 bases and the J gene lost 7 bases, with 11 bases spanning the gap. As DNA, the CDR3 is TGTGCCAGCAGTTCCGGCGTCGGCCAGCCCCAGCATTTT. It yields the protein CASSSGVGQPQHF. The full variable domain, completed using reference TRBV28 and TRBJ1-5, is DVKVTQSSRYLVKRTGEKVFLECVQDMDHENMFWYRQDPGLGLRLIYFSYDVKMKEKGDIPEGYSVSREKKERFSLILESASTNQTSMYLCASSSGVGQPQHFGDGTRLSIL.

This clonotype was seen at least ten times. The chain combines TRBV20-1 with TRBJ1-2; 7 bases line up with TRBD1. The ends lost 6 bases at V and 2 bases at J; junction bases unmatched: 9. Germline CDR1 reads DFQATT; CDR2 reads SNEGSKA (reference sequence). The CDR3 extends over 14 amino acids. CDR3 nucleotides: TGCAGTGCCGTAGATCCAGGGGGGAACTATGGCTACACCTTC. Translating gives CSAVDPGGNYGYTF.

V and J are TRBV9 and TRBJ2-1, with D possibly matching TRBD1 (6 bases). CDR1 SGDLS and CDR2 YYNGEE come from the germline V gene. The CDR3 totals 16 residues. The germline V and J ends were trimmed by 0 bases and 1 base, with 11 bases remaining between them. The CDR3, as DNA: TGTGCCAGCAGCGTAGAGGGGGAAACGTCCTACAATGAGCAGTTCTTC. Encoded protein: CASSVEGETSYNEQFF. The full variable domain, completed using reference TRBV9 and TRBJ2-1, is DSGVTQTPKHLITATGQRVTLRCSPRSGDLSVYWYQQSLDQGLQFLIQYYNGEERAKGNILERFSAQQFPDLHSELNLSSLELGDSALYFCASSVEGETSYNEQFFGPGTRLTVL.

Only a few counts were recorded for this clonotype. Written as DNA, the CDR3 is TGCAGCGCCACACTTTACCATGGACTAGCGGGAGGGGCCTCCTACAATGAGCAGTTCTTC. This codes for CSATLYHGLAGGASYNEQFF. The genes are TRBV29-1 and TRBJ2-1, with 15 nucleotides matching TRBD2. With 7 bases clipped from V and 0 bases from J, the junction kept 16 bases outside the gene matches. Germline assignment: CDR1 SQVTM and CDR2 ANQGSEA. The CDR3 length is 20 residues.

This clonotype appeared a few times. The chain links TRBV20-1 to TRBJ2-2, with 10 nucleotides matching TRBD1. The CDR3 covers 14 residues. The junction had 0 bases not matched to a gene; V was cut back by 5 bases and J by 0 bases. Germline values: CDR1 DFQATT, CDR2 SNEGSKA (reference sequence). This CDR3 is CSADRGPNTGELFF. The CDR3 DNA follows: TGCAGTGCTGACAGGGGGCCGAACACCGGGGAGCTGTTTTTT.

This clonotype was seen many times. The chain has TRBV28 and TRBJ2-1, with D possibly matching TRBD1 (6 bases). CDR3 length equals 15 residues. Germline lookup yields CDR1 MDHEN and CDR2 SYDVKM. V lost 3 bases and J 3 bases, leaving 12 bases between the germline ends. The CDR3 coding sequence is TGTGCCAGCAGTTTTCCAGGGGCTTACTACAATGAGCAGTTCTTC. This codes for CASSFPGAYYNEQFF.

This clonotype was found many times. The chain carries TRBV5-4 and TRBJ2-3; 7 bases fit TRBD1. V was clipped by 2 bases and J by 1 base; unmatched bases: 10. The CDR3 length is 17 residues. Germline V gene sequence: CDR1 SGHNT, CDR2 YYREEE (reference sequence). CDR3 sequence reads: CASSFPRQGLGTDTQYF. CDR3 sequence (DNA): TGTGCCAGCAGCTTTCCGCGACAGGGCTTGGGCACAGATACGCAGTATTTT. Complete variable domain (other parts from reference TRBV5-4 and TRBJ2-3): ETGVTQSPTHLIKTRGQQVTLRCSSQSGHNTVSWYQQALGQGPQFIFQYYREEENGRGNFPPRFSGLQFPNYSSELNVNALELDDSALYLCASSFPRQGLGTDTQYFGPGTRLTVL.

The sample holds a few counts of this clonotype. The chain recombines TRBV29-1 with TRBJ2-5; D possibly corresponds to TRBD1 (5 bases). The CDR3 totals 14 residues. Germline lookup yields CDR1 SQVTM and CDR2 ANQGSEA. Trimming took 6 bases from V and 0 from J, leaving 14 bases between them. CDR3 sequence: CSVVNRKYQETQYF. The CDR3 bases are TGCAGCGTAGTTAACAGGAAGTACCAAGAGACCCAGTACTTC.